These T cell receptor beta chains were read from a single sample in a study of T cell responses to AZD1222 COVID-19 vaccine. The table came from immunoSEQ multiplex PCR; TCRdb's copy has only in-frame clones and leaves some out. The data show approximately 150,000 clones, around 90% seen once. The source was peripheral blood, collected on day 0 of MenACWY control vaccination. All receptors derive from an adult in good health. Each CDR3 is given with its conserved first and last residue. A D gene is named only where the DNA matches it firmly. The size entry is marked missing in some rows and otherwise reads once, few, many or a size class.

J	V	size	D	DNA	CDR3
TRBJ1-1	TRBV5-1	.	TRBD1	TGCGCCAGCAGCCCCCAGGGGGCCGGCACTGAAGCTTTCTTT	CASSPQGAGTEAFF
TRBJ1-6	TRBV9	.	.	TGTGCCAGCAGCCCCGAAGTGCATAATTCACCCCTCCACTTT	CASSPEVHNSPLHF
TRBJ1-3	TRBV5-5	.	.	TGTGCCAGCAGCTTGTCTGGCGGGAAGGGTTCTGGAAACACCATATATTTT	CASSLSGGKGSGNTIYF
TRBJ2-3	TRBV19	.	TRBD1	TGTGCCAGTAGTCTAAGACAGGGGGGTGGGGATACGCAGTATTTT	CASSLRQGGGDTQYF
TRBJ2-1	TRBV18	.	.	TGTGCCAGCTCACCGTCTATGGGCGATGAGCAGTTCTTC	CASSPSMGDEQFF
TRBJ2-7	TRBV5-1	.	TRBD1	TGCGCCAGCAGCTTGTCACCAACGGGACAGAATTCCTACGAGCAGTACTTC	CASSLSPTGQNSYEQYF
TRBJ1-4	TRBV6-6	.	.	TGTGCCAGCAGCCCCCGGGATCGCGGTGGGAATGAAAAACTGTTTTTT	CASSPRDRGGNEKLFF
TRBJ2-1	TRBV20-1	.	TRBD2	TGCAGTGCTAGTAACAGCGGGACGGGACTGAACAATGAGCAGTTCTTC	CSASNSGTGLNNEQFF
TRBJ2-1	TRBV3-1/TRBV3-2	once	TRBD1	TGTGCCAGCAGCTCCCCGGACAGGAACAATGAGCAGTTCTTC	CASSSPDRNNEQFF
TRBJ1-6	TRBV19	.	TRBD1	TGTGCCAGTAGGGGGACAGGGGAGTATAATTCACCCCTCCACTTT	CASRGTGEYNSPLHF
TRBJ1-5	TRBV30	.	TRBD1	TGTGCCTGGAGTACGGGACAGGGGTATAGCAATCAGCCCCAGCATTTT	CAWSTGQGYSNQPQHF
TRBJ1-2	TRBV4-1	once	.	TGCGCCAGCAGCCTTGACGGAAACTATGGCTACACCTTC	CASSLDGNYGYTF
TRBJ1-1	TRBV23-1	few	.	TGCGCCAGCAGTCCTCCCTCAGGGGAGAACACTGAAGCTTTCTTT	CASSPPSGENTEAFF
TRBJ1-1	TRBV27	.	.	TGTGCCAGCAGTTTACGGGGACAGAACACTGAAGCTTTCTTT	CASSLRGQNTEAFF
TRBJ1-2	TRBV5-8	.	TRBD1	TGTGCCAGCAGCGTGGGACAGGTCTCGGGTGGCTACACCTTC	CASSVGQVSGGYTF
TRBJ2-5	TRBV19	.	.	TGTGCCAGTAGTATCTCCGAGACCCAGTACTTC	CASSISETQYF
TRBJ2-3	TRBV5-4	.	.	TGTGCCAGCAGCTTGTCCAGGGGAGGGACAGATACGCAGTATTTT	CASSLSRGGTDTQYF
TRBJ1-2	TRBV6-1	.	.	TGTGCCAGCAGTGAAGCCCACGTTAGCTTCTATGGCTACACCTTC	CASSEAHVSFYGYTF
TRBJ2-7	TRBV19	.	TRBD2	TGTGCCAGTAGTATAGTAGCGGGAGGCTCCCTCGGTGGCGAGCAGTACTTC	CASSIVAGGSLGGEQYF
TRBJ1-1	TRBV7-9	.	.	TGTGCCAGCAGCTTGGGCACCATCACTGAAGCTTTCTTT	CASSLGTITEAFF
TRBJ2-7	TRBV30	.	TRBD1	TGTGCCTGGAGCCTAGGGGGGCCGGGACAGGGTTTGGACGAGCAGTACTTC	CAWSLGGPGQGLDEQYF
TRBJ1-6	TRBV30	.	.	TGTGCCTGGAGTGTCGACCTTAATTCACCCCTCCACTTT	CAWSVDLNSPLHF
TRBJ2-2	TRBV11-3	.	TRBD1	TGTGCCAGCAGCTTGCGGACAGGGAACACCGGGGAGCTGTTTTTT	CASSLRTGNTGELFF
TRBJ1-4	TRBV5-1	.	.	TGCGCCAGCAGCCCTGCAACTAATGAAAAACTGTTTTTT	CASSPATNEKLFF
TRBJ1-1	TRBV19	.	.	TGTGCCAGTACCGCGGGCCCCTACACTGAAGCTTTCTTT	CASTAGPYTEAFF
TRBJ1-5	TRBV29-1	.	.	TGCAGCGTTAGTTTAGATAGCAATCAGCCCCAGCATTTT	CSVSLDSNQPQHF
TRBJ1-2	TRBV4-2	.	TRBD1	TGTGCCAGCAGCCAAGGCGACAGGGCGGGGGAACCTGGGAATGGCTACACCTTC	CASSQGDRAGEPGNGYTF
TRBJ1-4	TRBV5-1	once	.	TGCGCCAGCAGCCTACAAGGGGCTCCTGGGAGTGAAAAACTGTTTTTT	CASSLQGAPGSEKLFF
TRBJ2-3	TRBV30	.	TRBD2	TGTGCCTGGGGGGCCCCCCTTAGCGGGAGGGGGGATACGCAGTATTTT	CAWGAPLSGRGDTQYF
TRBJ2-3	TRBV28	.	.	TGTGCCAGCATTCTAGGGGCGTTTAGCACAGATACGCAGTATTTT	CASILGAFSTDTQYF
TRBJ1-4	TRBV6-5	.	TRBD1	TGTGCCAGCAGTTACGGCACAGGGGGGAATGAAAAACTGTTTTTT	CASSYGTGGNEKLFF
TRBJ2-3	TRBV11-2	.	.	TGTGCCAGCAGCTCCCTCCGTAACCGGGACACAGATACGCAGTATTTT	CASSSLRNRDTDTQYF
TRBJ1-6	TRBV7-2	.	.	TGTGCCAGCAGCTTAGCCCCCCCGGCCGGCAGCTCCTATAATTCACCCCTCCACTTT	CASSLAPPAGSSYNSPLHF
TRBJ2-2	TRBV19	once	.	TGTGCCAGTAGTATAGATCGAAGCACCGGGGAGCTGTTTTTT	CASSIDRSTGELFF
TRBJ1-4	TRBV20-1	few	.	TGCAGTGCTAGTCCGGGTTTGGGTGAAAAACTGTTTTTT	CSASPGLGEKLFF
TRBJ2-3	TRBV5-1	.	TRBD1	TGCGCCAGCAGCTCGGGGACAGCATACGATACGCAGTATTTT	CASSSGTAYDTQYF
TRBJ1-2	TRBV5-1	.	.	TGCGCCAGCAGCTTGGCCCCCCCTAACTATGGCTACACCTTC	CASSLAPPNYGYTF
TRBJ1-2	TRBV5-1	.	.	TGCGCCAGCAGCTTGGGGCCAATAAGCCTGGGCCATGGCTACACCTTC	CASSLGPISLGHGYTF
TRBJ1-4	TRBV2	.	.	TGTGCCAGTGCGCTAATCGAAAAACTGTTTTTT	CASALIEKLFF
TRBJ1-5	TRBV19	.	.	TGTGCCAGTAGTATCCGAAGCTGGACTGCAGATTATAGCAATCAGCCCCAGCATTTT	CASSIRSWTADYSNQPQHF
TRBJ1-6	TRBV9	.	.	TGTGCCAGCAGCCCAAGGACAGACTCCTATAATTCACCCCTCCACTTT	CASSPRTDSYNSPLHF
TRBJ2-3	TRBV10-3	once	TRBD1	TGTGCCATCAGTGGATCTCGGGACAGGGAACCCACAGATACGCAGTATTTT	CAISGSRDREPTDTQYF
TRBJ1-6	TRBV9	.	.	TGTGCCAGCAGCGTAACCGGGACGGCGTATTCACCCCTCCACTTT	CASSVTGTAYSPLHF
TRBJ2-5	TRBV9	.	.	TGTGCCAGCAGAACACCGCAAGAGACCCAGTACTTC	CASRTPQETQYF
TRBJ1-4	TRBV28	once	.	TGTGCCAGCAGTTTTCGGGCAATCCCTGAAAAACTGTTTTTT	CASSFRAIPEKLFF
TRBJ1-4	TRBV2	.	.	TGTGCCAGCAGTGAAGACCAGGAGCTCGAAAAACTGTTTTTT	CASSEDQELEKLFF
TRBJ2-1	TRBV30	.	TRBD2	TGTGCCTGCCTTTCCTCGGCGGGAGTCTATGAGCAGTTCTTC	CACLSSAGVYEQFF
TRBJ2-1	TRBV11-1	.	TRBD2	TGTGCCAGCAGCTTAGCGAGCGGGAACAATGAGCAGTTCTTC	CASSLASGNNEQFF
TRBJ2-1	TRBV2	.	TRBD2	TGTGCCAGCAGTGATGGGACGGGAGGGCCGAATGAGCAGTTCTTC	CASSDGTGGPNEQFF
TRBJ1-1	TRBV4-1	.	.	TGCGCCAGCAGCCAAAGCTCCTGGGGTGGCACTGAAGCTTTCTTT	CASSQSSWGGTEAFF
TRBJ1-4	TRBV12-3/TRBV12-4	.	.	TGTGCCAGCAGTTTAGCGGGTACAGAAAAACTGTTTTTT	CASSLAGTEKLFF
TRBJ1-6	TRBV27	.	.	TGTGCCAGCAGTTGGTATAATTCACCCCTCCACTTT	CASSWYNSPLHF
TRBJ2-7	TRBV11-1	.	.	TGTGCCAGCAGCTTAGCGGGCGGTGATACCTACGAGCAGTACTTC	CASSLAGGDTYEQYF